These 12 T cell receptor beta chains originate from one sample sequenced in a study of blood T cells in healthy people across ages. A second PCR, run for roughly 7 to 11 cycles, used a sample-barcoded 5' primer plus a J-beta primer mix. TCRdb recomputed calls from the 5' RACE reads with MiXCR, one row per CDR3 protein. The table has some 800,000 distinct CDR3 sequences, roughly 25% seen once. Another study also made use of these data, one on T cells of mothers and their children.

Sequenced input: blood. Every receptor here comes from a boy younger than 18 in good health.

The genes are TRBV3-1 and TRBJ2-3; tentatively, D is TRBD1 (5 bases). In germline, CDR1 is LGHDT, CDR2 YNNKEL (reference sequence). Trimming removed 2 bases from V and 1 base from J, with 10 bases in between. The CDR3 is 15 amino acids. The CDR3 nucleotides are TGTGCCAGCAGCCAACCGGAAGGGGGCACAGATACGCAGTATTTT. The encoded protein is CASSQPEGGTDTQYF.

This clonotype has a handful of counts. The chain joins TRBV9 to TRBJ1-4, with 9 bases that match TRBD1. The germline V gene encodes CDR1 SGDLS and CDR2 YYNGEE. The CDR3 extends over 13 amino acids. The trim removed 3 bases at V and 8 bases at J, leaving 2 bases unmatched. This chain's CDR3 is CASSGTGGEKLFF. In DNA form, the CDR3 reads TGTGCCAGCAGCGGAACAGGGGGCGAAAAACTGTTTTTT.

This clonotype has just a few counts. The DNA of the CDR3 is TGTGCCAGCAGCCGAGGACAGGGTAGGGCCTACGAGCAGTACTTC. It is translated as CASSRGQGRAYEQYF. The chain joins TRBV7-9 to TRBJ2-7; TRBD1 aligns across 8 bases. CDR3 length: 15 amino acids. Germline V gives CDR1 SEHNR, CDR2 FQNEAQ (reference sequence). The ends lost 5 bases at V and 2 bases at J; junction bases unmatched: 8.

This clonotype was counted a few times. The chain uses TRBV29-1 and TRBJ2-4; TRBD2 might be the D (6 bases). This CDR3 contains 15 residues. V was clipped by 6 bases and J by 0 bases, with 15 bases between them. In germline, CDR1 is SQVTM, CDR2 ANQGSEA. CDR3 DNA: TGCAGCGTCCTCATGGGCGGGGTAGCCAAAAACATTCAGTACTTC. Amino acids: CSVLMGGVAKNIQYF.

This clonotype was counted a few times. The chain couples TRBV27 to TRBJ2-6; tentative D call: TRBD2 (5 bases). The CDR3 has 17 residues. V was clipped by 5 bases and J by 2 bases, with 16 bases between them. Germline V gene lookup returns CDR1 MNHEY and CDR2 SMNVEV (reference sequence). For the CDR3, the DNA is TGTGCCAGCAGTCCGTGGACGGACTTGACTGGGGCCAACGTCCTGACTTTC. This translates into CASSPWTDLTGANVLTF. The entire variable domain, with the rest obtained from reference TRBV27 and TRBJ2-6, is as follows: EAQVTQNPRYLITVTGKKLTVTCSQNMNHEYMSWYRQDPGLGLRQIYYSMNVEVTDKGDVPEGYKVSRKEKRNFPLILESPSPNQTSLYFCASSPWTDLTGANVLTFGAGSRLTVL.

This clonotype was found many times. This chain links TRBV7-9 with TRBJ2-3; TRBD2 is a possible D gene (6 bases). CDR1 is SEHNR, CDR2 FQNEAQ, per germline (reference sequence). Trimming pared 5 bases from V and 2 bases from J, leaving 17 bases between. This CDR3 is 16 amino acids long. The CDR3 protein is CASSLRSAGNTDTQYF. The CDR3 nucleotides are TGTGCCAGCAGCCTCCGGAGTGCGGGGAACACAGATACGCAGTATTTT. The full variable domain, its missing parts supplied by reference TRBV7-9 and TRBJ2-3, is DTGVSQNPRHKITKRGQNVTFRCDPISEHNRLYWYRQTLGQGPEFLTYFQNEAQLEKSRLLSDRFSAERPKGSFSTLEIQRTEQGDSAMYLCASSLRSAGNTDTQYFGPGTRLTVL.

The rearrangement uses TRBV5-1 and TRBJ2-7; D possibly uses TRBD1 or TRBD2 (7 bases each). From germline, CDR1 is SGHRS and CDR2 YFSETQ. V was cut by 4 bases and J by 1 base, with 15 bases left in between. CDR3 length equals 15 residues. In DNA, the CDR3 is TGCGCCAGCAGCCCGAGGGGGGGACAGTCCTACGAGCAGTACTTC. This gives the protein CASSPRGGQSYEQYF.

This clonotype was found a few times. The chain uses TRBV4-3 and TRBJ2-2; the D gene is possibly TRBD1 (6 bases). The CDR3 has 16 residues. Germline values: CDR1 LGHNA, CDR2 YSLEER. V gave up 1 base and J gave up 4 bases, with 13 bases separating them. The chain's CDR3 is CASSQAQGLGTGELFF. DNA of the CDR3: TGCGCCAGCAGCCAAGCCCAGGGGCTAGGCACCGGGGAGCTGTTTTTT.

J is TRBJ2-3 and V is TRBV7-9; perhaps D is TRBD1 or TRBD2 (6 bases each). From germline, CDR1 is SEHNR and CDR2 FQNEAQ (reference sequence). With 7 bases removed from V and 6 bases from J, the gap between germline ends came to 17 bases. This CDR3 region has 14 residues. Here the CDR3 DNA reads TGTGCCAGCATCGGGGGCTACGAGAGGGATACGCAGTATTTT. This gives the protein CASIGGYERDTQYF.

This clonotype appeared a few times. The chain employs TRBV4-3 and TRBJ2-1; possible D gene TRBD2, 6 bases. The CDR3 covers 16 residues. CDR1 and CDR2 from the germline V gene are LGHNA and YSLEER. Trimming took off 1 base at V and 1 base at J, with 11 bases between the two ends. CDR3 DNA: TGCGCCAGCAGCCAAGGAACCCGGGGGTCCTACAATGAGCAGTTCTTC. This gives the protein CASSQGTRGSYNEQFF.

The chain has TRBV27 and TRBJ1-3; tentatively, D is TRBD1 (5 bases). There are 14 residues in the CDR3. The germline CDR1 and CDR2 sequences are MNHEY and SMNVEV (reference sequence). V was trimmed by 8 bases and J by 0 bases, leaving 11 bases between them. CDR3 in amino acids: CASRGGLSGNTIYF. CDR3 DNA: TGTGCCAGCCGTGGGGGTCTCTCTGGAAACACCATATATTTT.

The sample holds a few counts of this clonotype. The V and J genes are TRBV20-1 and TRBJ1-2, with D tentatively TRBD1 (5 bases). Germline V gene data show CDR1 as DFQATT and CDR2 as SNEGSKA (reference sequence). V was clipped by 3 bases and J by 3 bases, with 17 bases between them. CDR3 length equals 15 residues. Written as DNA, the CDR3 is TGCAGTGCTAGGGACCCAGGGAGGGGCGACTATGGCTACACCTTC. It encodes CSARDPGRGDYGYTF.